This T cell receptor beta chain comes out of a study of cytomegalovirus exposure and HLA in healthy donors. Looking at the study overall: The same platform was used for the roughly 120 validation repertoires as for the 600 to 700 first-cohort repertoires, as reported in a later analysis.

Broader study findings: Clusters of TCRs from the first cohort tended to co-occur in the 120 validation repertoires (as a later analysis found). High sensitivity and specificity were reportedly achieved when the classifier diagnosed cytomegalovirus status. Despite most TCR sequences being rare, some public TCRs occurred in many donors.

Germline-derived CDR1 and CDR2 are SEHNR and FQNEAQ (reference sequence). V lost 5 bases, J lost 3 bases, and 8 bases stayed unmatched. This CDR3 has 15 amino acids. Only in-frame clones appear in the TCRdb table, and some are missing; sequencing was by immunoSEQ multiplex PCR. The sample has under 100,000 clones; 95% to 98% are singletons. As concerns this clone: Its antigen is unidentified.

The sequence derives from a man aged 18-30 years in good health and CMV-seronegative. This rearrangement joins TRBV7-9 to TRBJ2-3, with 7 bases fitting TRBD2. The sequenced sample consisted of PBMCs. The CDR3 DNA reads TGTGCCAGCAGCCGAGATGGGGACTATACAGATACGCAGTATTTT. This sequence encodes CASSRDGDYTDTQYF.